Below are 10 T cell receptor beta chains sequenced from a single sample in a study of OX40 agonist ivuxolimab in advanced cancers. Some clones are missing from TCRdb's copy, which holds only in-frame ones; the method was immunoSEQ multiplex PCR. This table holds about 98,000 clones, just under 95% found once. This specimen was CD4+ or CD8+ T cells sorted from blood, taken in a trial of the OX40 agonist ivuxolimab. All receptors come from an adult with an advanced solid tumor such as melanoma, head and neck, liver or kidney cancer.

The J gene is TRBJ1-5, the V gene TRBV19, with D tentatively TRBD1 (6 bases). The germline V and J ends were trimmed by 7 bases and 0 bases, with 16 bases remaining between them. Germline loops: CDR1 LNHDA, CDR2 SQIVND (reference sequence). The CDR3 spans 16 residues. The CDR3 bases are TGTGCCAGTAATCCCAGGGGACCCTATAGCAATCAGCCCCAGCATTTT. Protein product: CASNPRGPYSNQPQHF.

The chain joins TRBV4-1 to TRBJ1-2; maybe TRBD1 (5 bases). The CDR3 totals 15 residues. V lost 2 bases, J lost 4 bases, and 14 bases lay in between. Germline V gene lookup returns CDR1 MGHRA and CDR2 YSYEKL. The CDR3 is CASSQSLQEIYGYTF. Here the CDR3 DNA reads TGCGCCAGCAGCCAAAGCCTACAGGAGATCTATGGCTACACCTTC.

The chain combines TRBV7-3 with TRBJ1-5; D gene unclear. Germline V lookup: CDR1 SGHTA, CDR2 FQGTGA. The CDR3 length is 13 residues. Trimming took 1 base from V and 5 from J, leaving 6 bases between them. The CDR3 region has the DNA TGTGCCAGCAGCTTAAACGGGGATCAGCCCCAGCATTTT. Translation: CASSLNGDQPQHF.

The chain joins TRBV28 to TRBJ1-4; D is unclear. V was pared by 3 bases and J by 0 bases, with 11 bases between. The CDR3 runs to 16 residues. Germline assignment: CDR1 MDHEN and CDR2 SYDVKM. The CDR3 loop is CASSFAGLATNEKLFF. CDR3 coding DNA: TGTGCCAGCAGTTTCGCAGGCTTAGCAACTAATGAAAAACTGTTTTTT.

This clone occurred once. The CDR3 spells CASSQVHRETQYF. The CDR3 region has the DNA TGTGCCAGCAGCCAAGTGCATCGGGAGACCCAGTACTTC. This rearrangement joins TRBV14 to TRBJ2-5; no clear D. The V and J ends lost 1 base and 5 bases respectively, with 8 bases between them. In germline, CDR1 is SGHDN, CDR2 FVKESK. CDR3 length equals 13 residues.

V and J are TRBV6-1 and TRBJ1-1; TRBD1 matches at 10 bases. Unmatched junction bases numbered 7, after V lost 7 bases and J lost 5 bases. CDR3 length: 14 amino acids. Germline V lookup: CDR1 MNHNS, CDR2 SASEGT. The CDR3 sequence is CASNGQGGRTEAFF. The CDR3 region has the DNA TGTGCCAGCAATGGACAGGGGGGGAGGACTGAAGCTTTCTTT.

The gene calls are TRBV6-5 and TRBJ2-2; unclear D gene. The V gene lost 2 bases and the J gene lost 8 bases, with 9 bases spanning the gap. This CDR3 region has 13 residues. Germline CDR1 MNHEY, CDR2 SVGAGI. CDR3 sequence: CASSYDRQGELFF. The CDR3 DNA is TGTGCCAGCAGTTACGATCGGCAGGGGGAGCTGTTTTTT.

The chain joins TRBV6-8 to TRBJ1-2; 7 bases map to TRBD1. CDR3 size: 14 residues. Germline V CDR1 and CDR2: MNHGY, SAAAGT. The CDR3 region has the DNA TGTACAGAGGGAGGGGGCAAGATAATGTATGGCTACACCTTC. Protein sequence: CTEGGGKIMYGYTF.

The chain recombines TRBV7-2 with TRBJ2-2; the D is unclear. The CDR3 covers 12 residues. Germline lookup yields CDR1 SGHTA and CDR2 FQGNSA. Trimming shortened V by 1 base and J by 7 bases, and 4 bases separated the two germline ends. The chain's CDR3 is CASSLVGGELFF. The CDR3 DNA sequence: TGTGCCAGCAGCTTAGTGGGCGGGGAGCTGTTTTTT. Filled out from reference TRBV7-2 and TRBJ2-2, the complete variable domain reads GAGVSQSPSNKVTEKGKDVELRCDPISGHTALYWYRQSLGQGLEFLIYFQGNSAPDKSGLPSDRFSAERTGGSVSTLTIQRTQQEDSAVYLCASSLVGGELFFGEGSRLTVL.

The rearrangement joins TRBV6-5 to TRBJ1-6; D may be TRBD1 (5 bases). Germline V gene lookup returns CDR1 MNHEY and CDR2 SVGAGI. This CDR3 contains 11 residues. V gave up 7 bases and J gave up 14 bases, with 12 bases separating them. CDR3 sequence (DNA): TGTGCCAGCACCTATCAGGGTGCCCTCCACTTT. Translating it yields CASTYQGALHF.